The sequence of this T cell receptor (beta chain) was determined in a study of cytomegalovirus exposure and HLA in healthy donors. The CDR3 runs to 14 residues. V lost 4 bases, J lost 2 bases, and 11 bases lay in between. Germline CDR1 reads SEHNR; CDR2 reads FQNEAQ (reference sequence). Measured with immunoSEQ multiplex PCR; TCRdb has only the in-frame clones, and not every one. The sample lists about 200,000 clones; about 91% were seen once. The gene calls are TRBV7-9 and TRBJ2-5, with TRBD1 as a possible D gene (6 bases). The sample consisted of PBMCs. This sequence was found in a woman younger than 35 in good health and CMV-seronegative. The CDR3 protein is CASSSTQGQETQYF. The CDR3 bases are TGTGCCAGCAGCTCCACACAGGGACAAGAGACCCAGTACTTC.